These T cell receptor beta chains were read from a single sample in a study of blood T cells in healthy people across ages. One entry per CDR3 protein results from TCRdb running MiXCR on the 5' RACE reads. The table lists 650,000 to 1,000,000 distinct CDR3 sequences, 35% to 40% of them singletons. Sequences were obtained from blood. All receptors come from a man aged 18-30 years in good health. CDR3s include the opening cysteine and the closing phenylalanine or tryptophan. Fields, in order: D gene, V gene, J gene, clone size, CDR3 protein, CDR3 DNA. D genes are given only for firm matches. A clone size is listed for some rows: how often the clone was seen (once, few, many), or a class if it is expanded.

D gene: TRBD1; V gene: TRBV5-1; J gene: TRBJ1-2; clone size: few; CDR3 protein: CASSPSWDRDYGYTF; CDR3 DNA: TGCGCCAGCAGCCCTAGCTGGGACAGGGACTATGGCTACACCTTC
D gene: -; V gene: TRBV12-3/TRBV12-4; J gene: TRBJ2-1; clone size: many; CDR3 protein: CASSFPPGETNHNEQFF; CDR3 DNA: TGTGCCAGCAGTTTCCCCCCCGGGGAAACCAACCACAATGAGCAGTTCTTC
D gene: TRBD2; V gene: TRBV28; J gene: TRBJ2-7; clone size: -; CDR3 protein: CATRPSGGLYEQYF; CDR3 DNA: TGTGCCACACGCCCTAGCGGGGGGCTCTACGAGCAGTACTTC
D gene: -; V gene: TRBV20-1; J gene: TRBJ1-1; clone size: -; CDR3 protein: CSARLGGWNTEAFF; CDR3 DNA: TGCAGTGCTAGGTTGGGGGGCTGGAACACTGAAGCTTTCTTT
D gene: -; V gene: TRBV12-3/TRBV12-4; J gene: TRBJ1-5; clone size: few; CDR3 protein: CASSFLSYSNQPQHF; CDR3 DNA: TGTGCCAGCAGTTTTTTATCTTATAGCAATCAGCCCCAGCATTTT
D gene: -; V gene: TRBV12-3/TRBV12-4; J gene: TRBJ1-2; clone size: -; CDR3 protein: CASISGGTIRGYTF; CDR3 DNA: TGTGCCAGCATCTCCGGTGGGACTATCCGTGGCTACACCTTC
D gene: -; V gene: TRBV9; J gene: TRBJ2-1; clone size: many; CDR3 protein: CASSVDGGTYNEQFF; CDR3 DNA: TGTGCCAGCAGCGTAGACGGGGGAACTTACAATGAGCAGTTCTTC
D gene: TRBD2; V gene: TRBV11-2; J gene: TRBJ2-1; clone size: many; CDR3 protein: CASSLTSGAHNEQFF; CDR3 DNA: TGTGCCAGCAGCCTAACTAGCGGGGCCCACAATGAGCAGTTCTTC
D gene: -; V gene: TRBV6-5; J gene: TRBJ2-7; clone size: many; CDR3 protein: CASSYSRQGRGEQYF; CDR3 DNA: TGTGCCAGCAGTTACTCTCGGCAGGGGAGAGGCGAGCAGTACTTC
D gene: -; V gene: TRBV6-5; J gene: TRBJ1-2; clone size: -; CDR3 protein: CASRRGAGTHYGYTF; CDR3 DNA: TGTGCCAGCAGACGAGGGGCAGGCACCCACTATGGCTACACCTTC
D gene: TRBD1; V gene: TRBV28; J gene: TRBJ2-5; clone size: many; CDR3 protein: CASSLRRDRGEETQYF; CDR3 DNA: TGTGCCAGCAGTTTGCGCCGGGACAGGGGTGAAGAGACCCAGTACTTC
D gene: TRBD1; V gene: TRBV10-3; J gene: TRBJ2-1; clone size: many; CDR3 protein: CAISRQGNEQFF; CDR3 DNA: TGTGCCATCAGCCGACAGGGGAATGAGCAGTTCTTC
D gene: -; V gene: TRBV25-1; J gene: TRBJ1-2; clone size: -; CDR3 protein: CASSEGVRGGYTF; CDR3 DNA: TGTGCCAGCAGTGAAGGAGTCAGGGGTGGCTACACCTTC
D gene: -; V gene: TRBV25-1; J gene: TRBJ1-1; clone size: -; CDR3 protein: CVSSEAGSNTEAFF; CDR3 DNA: TGTGTCAGCAGTGAGGCAGGGTCGAACACTGAAGCTTTCTTT
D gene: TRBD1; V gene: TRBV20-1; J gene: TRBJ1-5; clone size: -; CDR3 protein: CSGTGTYSNQPQHF; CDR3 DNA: TGCAGTGGGACAGGAACATATAGCAATCAGCCCCAGCATTTT
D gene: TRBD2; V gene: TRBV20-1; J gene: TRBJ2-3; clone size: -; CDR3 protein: CSALASGGLPDTQYF; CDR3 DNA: TGCAGTGCTCTCGCTAGCGGGGGGCTCCCTGATACGCAGTATTTT
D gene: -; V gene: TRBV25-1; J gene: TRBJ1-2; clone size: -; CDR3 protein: CASSYGQGRIYGYTF; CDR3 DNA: TGTGCCAGCTCATATGGGCAGGGACGTATCTATGGCTACACCTTC
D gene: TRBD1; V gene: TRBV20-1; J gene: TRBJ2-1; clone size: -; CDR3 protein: CSAGAGQGYEQFF; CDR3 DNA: TGCAGTGCTGGAGCGGGACAGGGCTACGAGCAGTTCTTC
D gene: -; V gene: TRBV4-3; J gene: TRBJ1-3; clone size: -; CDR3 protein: CASSQDSLSGNTIYF; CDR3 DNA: TGCGCCAGCAGCCAAGACAGCCTCTCTGGAAACACCATATATTTT
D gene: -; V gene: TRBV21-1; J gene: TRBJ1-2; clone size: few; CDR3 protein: CASSKGVPKGYGYTF; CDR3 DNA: TGTGCCAGCAGCAAGGGTGTACCTAAGGGCTATGGCTACACCTTC
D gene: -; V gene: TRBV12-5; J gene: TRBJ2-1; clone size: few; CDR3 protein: CASAPGGGLNEQFF; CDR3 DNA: TGTGCTAGTGCCCCCGGAGGGGGTCTAAATGAGCAGTTCTTC
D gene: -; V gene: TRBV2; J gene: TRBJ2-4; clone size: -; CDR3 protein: CASSEGQGRNIQYF; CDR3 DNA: TGTGCCAGCAGTGAGGGTCAGGGCAGGAACATTCAGTACTTC
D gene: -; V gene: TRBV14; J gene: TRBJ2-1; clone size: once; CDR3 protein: CASSPVGRGGYNEQFF; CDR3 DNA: TGTGCCAGCAGCCCTGTGGGGCGGGGCGGCTACAATGAGCAGTTCTTC
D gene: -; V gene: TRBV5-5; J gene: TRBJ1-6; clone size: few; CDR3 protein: CASSLRGQSSYNSPLHF; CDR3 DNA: TGTGCCAGCAGCCTCAGGGGCCAGAGCTCCTATAATTCACCCCTCCACTTT
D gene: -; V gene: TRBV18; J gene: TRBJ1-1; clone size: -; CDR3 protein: CASSPPSVNTEAFF; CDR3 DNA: TGTGCCAGCTCACCACCCTCAGTGAACACTGAAGCTTTCTTT
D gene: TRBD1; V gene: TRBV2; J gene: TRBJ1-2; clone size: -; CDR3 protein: CASRWTGLLYGYTF; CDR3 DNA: TGTGCCAGCCGGTGGACAGGGCTCCTCTATGGCTACACCTTC
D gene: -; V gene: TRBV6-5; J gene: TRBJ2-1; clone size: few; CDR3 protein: CASSDSRGNEQFF; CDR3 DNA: TGTGCCAGCAGTGACTCACGGGGAAATGAGCAGTTCTTC
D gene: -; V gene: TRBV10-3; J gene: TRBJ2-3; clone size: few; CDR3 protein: CAIRGTSFTDTQYF; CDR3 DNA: TGTGCCATCAGGGGGACAAGTTTCACAGATACGCAGTATTTT
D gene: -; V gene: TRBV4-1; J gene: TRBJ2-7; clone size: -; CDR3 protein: CASSRLSSSYEQYF; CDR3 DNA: TGCGCCAGCTCTAGACTCTCCTCCTCCTACGAGCAGTACTTC
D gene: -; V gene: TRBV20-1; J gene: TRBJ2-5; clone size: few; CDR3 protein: CSPTKIGHSPPQETQYF; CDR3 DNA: TGCAGTCCTACAAAAATCGGACACTCCCCCCCTCAAGAGACCCAGTACTTC
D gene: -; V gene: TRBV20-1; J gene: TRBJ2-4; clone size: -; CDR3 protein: CSARDEFSVNIQYF; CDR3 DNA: TGCAGTGCTAGAGATGAGTTTAGCGTAAACATTCAGTACTTC
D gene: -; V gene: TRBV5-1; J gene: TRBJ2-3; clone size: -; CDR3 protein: CASTKGTAGHTDTQYF; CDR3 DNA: TGCGCCAGCACTAAAGGGACAGCGGGGCACACAGATACGCAGTATTTT
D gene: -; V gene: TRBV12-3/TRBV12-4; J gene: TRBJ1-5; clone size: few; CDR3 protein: CASSLVWRGQPQHF; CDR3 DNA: TGTGCCAGCAGTTTAGTCTGGCGGGGTCAGCCCCAGCATTTT